What follows are 29 T cell receptor beta chains derived from one specimen sequenced in a study of T cells in Graves' hyperthyroidism and ophthalmopathy. The investigators amplified TCR beta CDR3 regions from RNA transcripts. Primed by the HTBI set, a first-round RT-PCR was run on the TCR CDR3. TCRdb ran MiXCR on the multiplex PCR reads and lists one entry per CDR3 protein. The profile shows around 700,000 distinct CDR3 sequences, around 19% of them singletons. The sample comprised blood. The receptors here all came from a woman aged 50 to 60 with Graves' hyperthyroidism that later progressed to Graves' ophthalmopathy.

This clonotype was observed a few times. J is TRBJ2-4 and V is TRBV19; the D call may be TRBD1 or TRBD2 (5 bases each). From germline, CDR1 is LNHDA and CDR2 SQIVND (reference sequence). Trimming took off 8 bases at V and 2 bases at J, with 16 bases between the two ends. The CDR3 has 15 amino acids. The CDR3 nucleotides read TGTGCCAGTTTACTCCGGGACGAGACCAAAAACATTCAGTACTTC. It yields the protein CASLLRDETKNIQYF.

The CDR3 DNA reads as TGTGCCAGCTCACCTGACCTGGGAGACACCATATATTTT. It is translated as CASSPDLGDTIYF. This chain links TRBV18 with TRBJ1-3; D gene uncertain. The CDR3 runs 13 residues. CDR1 and CDR2 (germline): KGHSH, LQKENI. V was pared by 3 bases and J by 8 bases, with 11 bases between. Together with reference TRBV18 and TRBJ1-3, the CDR3 gives the full variable domain: NAGVMQNPRHLVRRRGQEARLRCSPMKGHSHVYWYRQLPEEGLKFMVYLQKENIIDESGMPKERFSAEFPKEGPSILRIQQVVRGDSAAYFCASSPDLGDTIYFGEGSWLTVV.

This clonotype showed up just a few times. This sequence joins TRBV4-1 and TRBJ2-3; weak D call: TRBD2 (5 bases). The V gene lost 2 bases and the J gene lost 2 bases, with 11 bases spanning the gap. The V gene's germline CDR1 is MGHRA and CDR2 YSYEKL. The CDR3 has 15 residues. CDR3 protein: CASSQLSETTDTQYF. CDR3 bases: TGCGCCAGCAGCCAACTTAGCGAAACCACAGATACGCAGTATTTT.

V is TRBV18 and J is TRBJ1-2, with 8 bases matching TRBD1. V lost 2 bases to trimming and J lost 2 bases; unmatched junction nucleotides: 19. Per the germline V gene, CDR1 is KGHSH and CDR2 is LQKENI. There are 20 residues in the CDR3. In DNA, the CDR3 is TGTGCCAGCTCACCAGCTGGACGGACAGGGAGCACCACTTTGAACTATGGCTACACCTTC. Encoded protein: CASSPAGRTGSTTLNYGYTF.

The chain is built from TRBV27 and TRBJ1-6, with D possibly being TRBD1 (5 bases). Germline V gives CDR1 MNHEY, CDR2 SMNVEV (reference sequence). The length of the CDR3 is 15 residues. With 2 bases removed from V and 6 bases from J, the gap between germline ends came to 11 bases. This CDR3 is CASSLEGVLNSPLHF. For the CDR3, the DNA is TGTGCCAGCAGTTTAGAAGGGGTGCTTAATTCACCCCTCCACTTT.

This clonotype was counted between two and nine times. V and J are TRBV9 and TRBJ1-1, with D unclear. The CDR3 totals 12 residues. Trimming shortened V by 1 base and J by 8 bases, and 9 bases separated the two germline ends. Germline assignment: CDR1 SGDLS and CDR2 YYNGEE. In nucleotides, the CDR3 is TGTGCCAGCAGCGTACAGGACGGCGAAGCTTTCTTT. Amino acids: CASSVQDGEAFF.

Concerning this clonotype: A much bigger clone sits one base away, suggesting this may be a read error. The chain couples TRBV6-2 or TRBV6-3 to TRBJ2-1; 9 bases match TRBD1. The germline gives CDR1 MNHEY, CDR2 SVGEGT. The V and J ends lost 8 bases and 7 bases, in that order; junction bases with no gene match: 9. The CDR3 runs to 14 residues. The CDR3 DNA reads TGTGCCAGCTCCCCGGACAGGGGCAGGAATGAGCAGTTCTTC. It yields the protein CASSPDRGRNEQFF.

The chain is built from TRBV19 and TRBJ2-3, with D unresolved. CDR1 LNHDA and CDR2 SQIVND come from the germline V gene (reference sequence). V was pared by 6 bases and J by 6 bases, with 13 bases between. CDR3 length equals 13 residues. CDR3 coding DNA: TGTGCCAGTAGCGAGCTGAGCAGGGATACGCAGTATTTT. Protein sequence: CASSELSRDTQYF.

In this sample, this clonotype turned up many times. CDR3 amino acids: CASRSLGRFNSPLHF. The CDR3 DNA sequence: TGTGCCAGCAGATCCCTGGGACGGTTTAATTCACCCCTCCACTTT. This rearrangement joins TRBV11-2 to TRBJ1-6; D possibly corresponds to TRBD1 (5 bases). The germline V gene encodes CDR1 SGHAT and CDR2 FQNNGV. Trimming shortened V by 6 bases and J by 6 bases, and 15 bases separated the two germline ends. CDR3 size: 15 residues.

In its sample, this clonotype was seen a few times. This chain uses TRBV27 with TRBJ2-1, with 9 bases matching TRBD2. Losses at the gene ends were 6 bases for V and 4 bases for J; bases not matched to a gene: 10. Germline V gene sequence: CDR1 MNHEY, CDR2 SMNVEV (reference sequence). This CDR3 has 16 residues. The CDR3 sequence is CASSRLAGALYNEQFF. CDR3 sequence (DNA): TGTGCCAGCAGCCGATTAGCGGGGGCCTTATACAATGAGCAGTTCTTC.

This clonotype has just one count. The J gene is TRBJ1-1, the V gene TRBV5-1; D call uncertain. From germline, CDR1 is SGHRS and CDR2 YFSETQ. The CDR3 extends over 15 amino acids. V was trimmed by 3 bases and J by 0 bases, leaving 12 bases between them. CDR3 residues: CASSSLVTMNTEAFF. For the CDR3, the DNA is TGCGCCAGCAGCTCCTTAGTTACTATGAACACTGAAGCTTTCTTT.

This clonotype turned up a few times. CDR3: CAWNPGQGGETQYF. The CDR3, as DNA: TGTGCCTGGAACCCGGGACAGGGGGGAGAGACCCAGTACTTC. V gene TRBV30 combines with J gene TRBJ2-5; TRBD1 aligns across 11 bases. This CDR3 is built from 14 residues. J lost 4 bases, V lost 4 bases, and 5 bases had no gene match. Germline lookup yields CDR1 GTSNPN and CDR2 SVGIG (reference sequence).

Remarks on this clonotype: One end of the junction fails to match germline, which may point to a read error. This sequence joins TRBV6-1 and TRBJ1-3; D gene unclear. The CDR3 has 16 amino acids. Germline V CDR1 and CDR2: MNHNS, SASEGT. The CDR3 coding sequence is TGTGCCGGCAGTGGGCGGACTGTTCTCTCTGGAAACACCATATATTTT. Protein product: CAGSGRTVLSGNTIYF.

This clonotype was observed a handful of times. The CDR3 DNA reads TGTGCCAGCAGCTTAGCAGCAGGGCCCTTATTAACTTATAATTCACCCCTCCACTTT. This encodes CASSLAAGPLLTYNSPLHF. This chain connects TRBV7-6 to TRBJ1-6; maybe TRBD1 (5 bases). The germline CDR1 and CDR2 sequences are SGHVS and FNYEAQ. The CDR3 is 19 residues long. Trimming pared 0 bases from V and 4 bases from J, leaving 19 bases between.

This chain links TRBV12-3 or TRBV12-4 with TRBJ2-1; 14 bases fit TRBD2. V lost 6 bases and J lost 6; bases outside the gene matches: 10. The CDR3 is 17 residues long. In DNA form, the CDR3 reads TGTGCCAGCAGCGCACGATTGACTAGCGGGGGGGCCAATGAGCAGTTCTTC. Translating gives CASSARLTSGGANEQFF.

This chain joins TRBV4-1 and TRBJ2-1; possibly TRBD1 for D (6 bases). Germline V CDR1 and CDR2: MGHRA, YSYEKL. The CDR3 is made up of 18 amino acids. Trimming pared 3 bases from V and 3 bases from J, leaving 21 bases between. The CDR3 spells CASSQSQGRAPFYNEQFF. The CDR3 nucleotides are TGCGCCAGCAGCCAGTCGCAGGGGCGGGCGCCCTTCTACAATGAGCAGTTCTTC.

This clonotype occurred a few times. This sequence joins TRBV5-6 and TRBJ1-2; D perhaps matches TRBD1 (5 bases). The CDR3 totals 15 residues. V was clipped by 3 bases and J by 8 bases, with 20 bases between them. Germline V gene lookup returns CDR1 SGHDT and CDR2 YYEEEE. The CDR3 is CASSSGQGTAGGYTF. The CDR3 DNA follows: TGTGCCAGCAGCTCAGGGCAGGGTACGGCGGGAGGCTACACCTTC.

This clonotype was recorded at least ten times. The genes are TRBV5-1 and TRBJ2-1, with TRBD2 matching over 10 bases. From germline, CDR1 is SGHRS and CDR2 YFSETQ. The V gene end was trimmed by 1 base and the J gene end by 3 bases; junction bases not matched to a gene: 10. The CDR3 spans 18 residues. Written as DNA, the CDR3 is TGCGCCAGCAGCTTGAAAGCTAGCGGGGGAGAAGGCTACAATGAGCAGTTCTTC. It yields the protein CASSLKASGGEGYNEQFF.

The rearrangement links TRBV29-1 to TRBJ2-7; D call uncertain. This CDR3 spans 14 amino acids. The V gene's germline CDR1 is SQVTM and CDR2 ANQGSEA. V shed 1 base and J shed 3 bases, with 13 bases lying between them. The CDR3 bases are TGCAGCGTTGAAGGTGCCGCAGAAGACTACGAGCAGTACTTC. It codes for CSVEGAAEDYEQYF.

The J gene is TRBJ1-6, the V gene TRBV25-1, with D maybe TRBD1 (5 bases). Germline V gives CDR1 MGHDK, CDR2 SYGVNS. This CDR3 has 12 amino acids. V lost 1 base and J 11 bases, leaving 6 bases between the germline ends. CDR3 DNA: TGTGCCAGCAGTGAATGGGGACCACCCCTCCACTTT. It translates to CASSEWGPPLHF.

The chain has TRBV10-3 and TRBJ2-6; 8 bases map to TRBD1. CDR1 is ENHRY and CDR2 is SYGVKD in the germline V gene. The CDR3 sequence is 15 residues long. The junction had 5 bases not matched to a gene; V was cut back by 6 bases and J by 4 bases. In DNA form, the CDR3 reads TGTGCCATCAGAGCAGGGGGCGGGGGGGCCAACGTCCTGACTTTC. Encoded protein: CAIRAGGGGANVLTF.

In this sample, this clonotype turned up a few times. The V call is TRBV15, the J call TRBJ1-1; D ambiguous. V shed 0 bases and J shed 1 base, with 6 bases lying between them. The V gene's germline CDR1 is LNHNV and CDR2 YYDKDF (reference sequence). CDR3 length: 14 amino acids. CDR3 amino acids: CATSRESGNTEAFF. The CDR3 bases are TGTGCCACCAGCAGAGAGTCGGGGAACACTGAAGCTTTCTTT.

The gene calls are TRBV6-1 and TRBJ2-1, with D maybe TRBD1 (6 bases). CDR1 and CDR2 (germline): MNHNS, SASEGT. V lost 6 bases to trimming and J lost 4 bases, with 19 bases between them. This CDR3 region has 16 residues. The CDR3 reads CASRPPFTGSYNEQFF. The CDR3 coding sequence is TGTGCCAGCAGACCCCCATTCACAGGGTCTTACAATGAGCAGTTCTTC.

This clonotype was counted many times. The genes are TRBV2 and TRBJ1-1; 8 bases are a match to TRBD1. V lost 2 bases and J lost 7; bases outside the gene matches: 12. The CDR3 totals 16 residues. Germline V gives CDR1 SNHLY, CDR2 FYNNEI. CDR3 amino acids: CASSEREQGGRSEAFF. CDR3 nucleotide sequence: TGTGCCAGCAGTGAACGGGAACAGGGGGGTCGGAGTGAAGCTTTCTTT.

This clonotype was seen a few times. The rearrangement joins TRBV14 to TRBJ2-1; D might be TRBD1 (5 bases). Trimming removed 1 base at V and 15 bases at J, with 13 bases between. The germline V gene has CDR1 SGHDN and CDR2 FVKESK. This CDR3 spans 12 amino acids. CDR3: CASSQVAGHGFF. The CDR3 region has the DNA TGTGCCAGCAGCCAAGTGGCCGGACATGGGTTCTTC.

The chain uses TRBV5-1 and TRBJ1-4; D gene uncertain. Germline V lookup: CDR1 SGHRS, CDR2 YFSETQ. The CDR3 spans 14 residues. The ends were cut back, 1 base at V and 8 bases at J, with 12 bases in the middle. The CDR3 spells CASSLREAGEKLFF. The DNA of the CDR3 is TGCGCCAGCAGCTTGAGGGAGGCGGGGGAAAAACTGTTTTTT.

This clonotype was counted between two and nine times. The V call is TRBV7-9, the J call TRBJ1-1; no reliable D call. CDR1 and CDR2 (germline): SEHNR, FQNEAQ (reference sequence). The V end lost 5 bases, the J end lost 3 bases, and 7 bases lay between the germline ends. The CDR3 consists of 12 residues. The CDR3 loop is CASSPIDTEAFF. For the CDR3, the DNA is TGTGCCAGCAGCCCAATCGACACTGAAGCTTTCTTT.

The chain joins TRBV29-1 to TRBJ1-1; 8 bases fit TRBD1. Per the germline V gene, CDR1 is SQVTM and CDR2 is ANQGSEA. V dropped 7 bases and J dropped 4; count of bases not matched to a gene: 5. The CDR3 runs to 12 residues. The CDR3 DNA is TGCAGCGGTCACGACAGGGGCACTGAAGCTTTCTTT. This translates into CSGHDRGTEAFF. Full variable domain (missing parts from reference TRBV29-1 and TRBJ1-1): SAVISQKPSRDICQRGTSLTIQCQVDSQVTMMFWYRQQPGQSLTLIATANQGSEATYESGFVIDKFPISRPNLTFSTLTVSNMSPEDSSIYLCSGHDRGTEAFFGQGTRLTVV.

This clonotype was detected only a few times. V is TRBV5-4 and J is TRBJ2-7, with D possibly being TRBD1 or TRBD2 (5 bases each). V lost 4 bases, J lost 5 bases, and 19 bases lay in between. The V gene's germline CDR1 is SGHNT and CDR2 YYREEE (reference sequence). The CDR3 extends over 15 amino acids. The CDR3 sequence: CASSPRTGLKNEQYF. The CDR3 DNA reads as TGTGCCAGCAGCCCTAGAACGGGGCTGAAAAACGAGCAGTACTTC.